This T cell receptor (beta chain) was found in a study of identical twins. Findings of the study overall: A partial confounding effect on zero-insertion analyses could come from invariant MAIT and iNKT cells.

The V and J ends lost 5 bases and 0 bases, in that order; junction bases with no gene match: 13. CDR3 length: 18 residues. On this clonotype itself: Its matching antigen is unknown.

Template switching, a step in the protocol, added a universal primer site, and cDNA carried unique molecular identifiers. TCRdb ran MiXCR on the 5' RACE reads and lists one entry per CDR3 protein. The sample shows about 250,000 distinct CDR3 sequences, roughly 8% of them seen only once. These data also featured in a second study, about yellow fever vaccine responses in identical twins.

The clonotype was recovered from a woman aged 18-30 years in good health. The sequencing sample was made of CD8+ T cells sorted from blood. The chain is built from TRBV12-3 or TRBV12-4 and TRBJ2-1; 7 bases match TRBD2. This chain's CDR3 is CASSGPPPLASSYNEQFF. The CDR3 DNA is TGTGCCAGCAGTGGCCCCCCCCCACTAGCGAGCTCCTACAATGAGCAGTTCTTC.